Listed here is a single T cell receptor beta chain. The time point: sample taken at primary tumor resection. Without sorting, whole RNA was sequenced from tumor, nontumor lung or frozen PBMC. Single TCR cDNA molecules each had their own unique molecular identifier. One entry per CDR3 protein, called by TCRdb with MiXCR from the 5' RACE reads. The sample shows roughly 4,800 distinct CDR3 sequences, about a sixth of them seen only once. This record comes from a study of spatial heterogeneity in lung cancer. V lost 4 bases and J 10 bases, leaving 11 bases between the germline ends. This CDR3 is built from 12 residues. The germline gives CDR1 DFQATT, CDR2 SNEGSKA (reference sequence).

This clonotype was obtained from a male donor with early-stage non-small cell lung cancer. V and J are TRBV20-1 and TRBJ1-6; no reliable D call. The sequencing used normal lung tissue next to the tumor, collected at surgery. The CDR3 sequence is CSATPPDSPLHF. As DNA, the CDR3 is TGCAGTGCTACTCCCCCTGACTCACCCCTCCACTTT.